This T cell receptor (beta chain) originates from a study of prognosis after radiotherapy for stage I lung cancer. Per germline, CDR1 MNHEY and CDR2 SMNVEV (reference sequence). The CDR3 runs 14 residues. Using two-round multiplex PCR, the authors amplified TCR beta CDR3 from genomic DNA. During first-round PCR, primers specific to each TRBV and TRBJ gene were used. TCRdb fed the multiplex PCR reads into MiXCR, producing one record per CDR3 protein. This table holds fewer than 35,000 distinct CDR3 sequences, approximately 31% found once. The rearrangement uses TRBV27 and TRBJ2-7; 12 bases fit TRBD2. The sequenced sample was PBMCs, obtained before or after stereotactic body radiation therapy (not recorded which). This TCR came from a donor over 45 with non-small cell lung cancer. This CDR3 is CGSLTSGRNYEQYF. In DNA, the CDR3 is TGTGGCAGTTTAACTAGCGGGAGGAACTACGAGCAGTACTTC.